These 8 T cell receptor beta chains were sequenced from one sample in a study of identical twins. Using its own MiXCR run on the 5' RACE reads, TCRdb lists one record per CDR3 protein. The data contain around 250,000 distinct CDR3 sequences, roughly 13% of them singletons. Separately, the same data were catalogued under a study of yellow fever vaccine responses in identical twins.

The sample comprised memory (CD45RO+) T cells sorted from blood. The receptor set was obtained from a woman between 18 and 29 years old in good health.

This clonotype was detected many times. J is TRBJ2-1 and V is TRBV7-9, with 9 bases lining up with TRBD2. Germline values: CDR1 SEHNR, CDR2 FQNEAQ (reference sequence). V dropped 5 bases and J dropped 2; count of bases not matched to a gene: 1. This CDR3 contains 14 residues. The CDR3 loop is CASSPSGTYNEQFF. In nucleotides, the CDR3 is TGTGCCAGCAGCCCTAGCGGGACCTACAATGAGCAGTTCTTC.

Only a few counts were recorded for this clonotype. CDR3 sequence (DNA): TGTGCCATCAGTGAGGAGCTCGAGGCCAACGTCCTGACTTTC. Residues: CAISEELEANVLTF. This sequence joins TRBV10-3 and TRBJ2-6; D gene uncertain. Germline-derived CDR1 and CDR2 are ENHRY and SYGVKD. The CDR3 totals 14 residues. Trimming left V 2 bases short and J 6 bases short, with 8 bases between.

The V call is TRBV12-3 or TRBV12-4, the J call TRBJ2-1; D is uncertain. V was shortened by 3 bases and J by 9 bases, with 9 bases between the two germline ends. This CDR3 spans 12 amino acids. In nucleotides, the CDR3 is TGTGCCAGCAGTTTTGACCCAGGTGAGCAGTTCTTC. Encoded protein: CASSFDPGEQFF.

This clonotype came up a few times. The gene calls are TRBV11-2 and TRBJ2-4; 8 nucleotides match TRBD1. The V and J ends lost 0 bases and 6 bases, in that order; junction bases with no gene match: 1. Germline V gene sequence: CDR1 SGHAT, CDR2 FQNNGV. The length of the CDR3 is 14 residues. The chain's CDR3 is CASSLDTGGNIQYF. The CDR3 nucleotides read TGTGCCAGCAGCTTAGATACAGGGGGAAACATTCAGTACTTC. Together with reference TRBV11-2 and TRBJ2-4, the CDR3 gives the full variable domain: EAGVAQSPRYKIIEKRQSVAFWCNPISGHATLYWYQQILGQGPKLLIQFQNNGVVDDSQLPKDRFSAERLKGVDSTLKIQPAKLEDSAVYLCASSLDTGGNIQYFGAGTRLSVL.

This clonotype was picked up many times. The chain has TRBV7-9 and TRBJ2-3; D gene unclear. V lost 3 bases and J lost 4, with 5 bases in between. The CDR3 covers 12 residues. Looked up from germline, CDR1 is SEHNR and CDR2 is FQNEAQ (reference sequence). The CDR3 nucleotides are TGTGCCAGCAGCTTTCGGGCAGATACGCAGTATTTT. Its translation: CASSFRADTQYF. Drawing the rest from reference TRBV7-9 and TRBJ2-3, the complete variable domain is DTGVSQNPRHKITKRGQNVTFRCDPISEHNRLYWYRQTLGQGPEFLTYFQNEAQLEKSRLLSDRFSAERPKGSFSTLEIQRTEQGDSAMYLCASSFRADTQYFGPGTRLTVL.

This clonotype has only a few counts. V usage is TRBV6-2 or TRBV6-3 and J usage is TRBJ2-2; D unclear. The CDR3 consists of 11 residues. V was trimmed by 8 bases and J by 2 bases, leaving 3 bases between them. Germline CDR1 is MNHEY and CDR2 is SVGEGT. This CDR3 reads CASGNTGELFF. DNA for the CDR3: TGTGCCAGCGGTAACACCGGGGAGCTGTTTTTT.

This chain links TRBV18 with TRBJ2-7, with D possibly matching TRBD1 (5 bases). Germline V gene lookup returns CDR1 KGHSH and CDR2 LQKENI. V lost 2 bases, J lost 2 bases, and 13 bases lay in between. This CDR3 is 15 amino acids long. For the CDR3, the DNA is TGTGCCAGCTCACCAGGACAAGGGGAAACCTACGAGCAGTACTTC. This encodes CASSPGQGETYEQYF.

The chain uses TRBV27 and TRBJ2-1; TRBD2 agrees at 11 bases. Trimming took 6 bases from V and 8 from J; bases not matched to a gene: 18. The CDR3 contains 18 residues. Germline V gives CDR1 MNHEY, CDR2 SMNVEV (reference sequence). The CDR3 here is CASSFHQTGTSGTHEQFF. CDR3 coding DNA: TGTGCCAGCAGCTTCCATCAAACCGGGACTAGCGGTACACATGAGCAGTTCTTC.